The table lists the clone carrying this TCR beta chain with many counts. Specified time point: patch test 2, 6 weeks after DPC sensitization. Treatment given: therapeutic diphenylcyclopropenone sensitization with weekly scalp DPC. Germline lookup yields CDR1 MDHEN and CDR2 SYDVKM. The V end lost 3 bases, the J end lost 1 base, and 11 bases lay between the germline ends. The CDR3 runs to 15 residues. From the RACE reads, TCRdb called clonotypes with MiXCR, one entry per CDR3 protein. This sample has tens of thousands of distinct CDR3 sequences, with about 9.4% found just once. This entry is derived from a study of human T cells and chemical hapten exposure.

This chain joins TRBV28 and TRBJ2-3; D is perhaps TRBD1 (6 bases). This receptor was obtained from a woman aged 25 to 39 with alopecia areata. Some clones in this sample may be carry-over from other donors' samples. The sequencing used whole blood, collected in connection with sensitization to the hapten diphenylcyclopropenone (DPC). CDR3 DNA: TGTGCCAGCAGTTTCCAGGGGACGGGCACAGATACGCAGTATTTT. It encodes CASSFQGTGTDTQYF.